This T cell receptor (beta chain) was sequenced during a study of shared clonotypes between healthy human individuals. Germline V gene data show CDR1 as SNHLY and CDR2 as FYNNEI. With V trimmed by 7 bases and J by 9 bases, 9 bases remained unmatched. This CDR3 region has 13 residues. Using immunoSEQ multiplex PCR, the repertoire was profiled, and TCRdb retains in-frame clones only, with some absent. The sample lists some 530,000 clones, around 73% occurring once. This receptor was taken from a woman aged 40 to 50 in good health. Some clones in this sample may be carry-over from other donors' samples. V and J are TRBV2 and TRBJ2-4; 7 bases are a match to TRBD2. The sequencing sample was made of PBMCs. CDR3 bases: TGTGCCAGCATCCGGGAGGCCGACCGCATTCAGTACTTC. Protein sequence: CASIREADRIQYF.